Detailed here is one TCR beta chain. Individuals drawn from around 25 US areas were roughly 18 to 89 years old. Two negative PCRs, clearance, or symptom resolution had been documented for recovered Cohort 3 donors. This sample was included in a study of blood T cell repertoires in COVID-19. Across the whole study: PBMCs, B-cell-depleted T cells, or T cells were the source of the cDNA or gDNA that made up the material.

The CDR3 runs 15 residues. Germline V gene data show CDR1 as LNHNV and CDR2 as YYDKDF (reference sequence). After removal of 1 base from V and 6 bases from J, the junction contained 2 bases not matched to a gene. TCRdb keeps only in-frame clones here, not all; method: immunoSEQ multiplex PCR. The sample contains more than 300,000 clones, around four fifths of which appear only once. The sequencing input was PBMCs or T cells enriched from blood (not recorded which). The genes are TRBV15 and TRBJ1-5; 11 bases match TRBD1. This TCR came from a woman in her forties or fifties who had recovered from COVID-19. CDR3 amino acids: CATSRAGTGGQPQHF. CDR3 bases: TGTGCCACCAGCAGAGCCGGGACAGGGGGTCAGCCCCAGCATTTT. Full variable domain (missing parts from reference TRBV15 and TRBJ1-5): DAMVIQNPRYQVTQFGKPVTLSCSQTLNHNVMYWYQQKSSQAPKLLFHYYDKDFNNEADTPDNFQSRRPNTSFCFLDIRSPGLGDTAMYLCATSRAGTGGQPQHFGDGTRLSIL.